This T cell receptor (beta chain) was sequenced in a study of CD8 T cells in Susac syndrome (dated by TCRdb to between 2017 and 2020). For the study in its entirety: The study used repertoire sequencing to test whether antigen drove CD8+ T cell activation and differentiation in Susac syndrome. Clonality of the CD8+ T cell repertoire was compared between roughly 13 healthy donors, about 14 Susac syndrome patients and roughly 16 multiple sclerosis patients.

RNA was extracted with the RNeasy kit and roughly 0.45 to 1 ug was reverse transcribed using random hexamers. The immunoSEQ multiplex PCR assay, which covers 54 Vbeta and 13 Jbeta segments, was used to amplify TCR beta CDR3 regions. PCR amplification bias was corrected using a synthetic template baseline for primer optimization and computational correction. The paper's processing steps were these. Only productive sequences were kept, with reads annotated to V, D and J genes according to IMGT and analyzed in immunoSEQ Analyzer. Clonality was computed as one minus Shannon entropy normalized by log2 of the number of productive unique sequences. Public and private clones were assessed among the 100 most prevalent clones of each patient and control. Clones were defined as Susac-specific when absent from the healthy and MS cohorts, from approximately 1,100 published viral clones and from other ImmuneACCESS disease sequences. TCRdb trimmed the raw reads at Q25, called clones with MiXCR and kept productive beta chains. Duplicate CDR3 protein sequences are folded into a single record with the most common DNA and genes. TCRdb's processing, not the authors' own work, is the source of the V and J calls. The sample data list 110,000 to 150,000 distinct CDR3 sequences, and 94% of these were observed just once. Over 0.25% of the sample lies in the top ten.

As regards this clonotype: The antigen this receptor binds is unknown. The record has no base qualities; no much larger clone is one base away.

What the work shows at the level of the full study, not this receptor alone: The study acknowledged that relatively few individuals were included in the TCR sequencing and HLA analysis.

Looking up the germline V gene yields CDR1 SQVTM and CDR2 ANQGSEA. V sheds 2 bases and J sheds 2 bases, leaving 10 bases between their ends. Including cysteine and phenylalanine, the CDR3 has 13 amino acids. The entry retains the CDR3 DNA only, 39 bases that are in frame from base 1. Peripheral blood CD8+ and CD4+ T cells from healthy donors, Susac syndrome patients and multiple sclerosis patients were profiled using high-throughput TCR beta sequencing. Healthy donors were age- and sex-matched controls. Bulk CD8+ and CD4+ T cells were purified by magnetic negative isolation, whereas CD8+ TEMRA cells were enriched by FACS. Blood was collected in EDTA tubes and processed within 24 hours, with PBMCs isolated through density gradient centrifugation. PBMCs intended for TCR sequencing were frozen in liquid nitrogen and were later thawed in a 37 degrees C water bath. The sorted or isolated CD4+, CD8+ and CD8+ TEMRA cells reached a purity of at least 90%.

The sample comprised CD8+ T cells from PBMCs. This sequence uses TRBV29-1 and TRBJ2-7; 5 matching bases give a weak D call of TRBD1. The sequence came from a human donor in good health. The nucleotides read TGCAGCGTTGAATCAGGGTTAACCTACGAGCAGTACTTC. This gives the protein CSVESGLTYEQYF.